This record covers a single T cell receptor (beta chain). The antigen it recognizes is unknown. The input lacks base qualities; no much larger clone sits a single base away. Per the publication, the time point label means: baseline before first vaccination. The vaccinee samples were drawn from two UK trials, COV001 and COV002, one of which was a single-blind randomized controlled phase 2/3 trial testing AZD1222 (ChAdOx1 nCoV-19) in healthy adults. For TCRbeta chain sequencing, PBMC samples were collected from trial participants at day 0 and at day 28 after the second dose. The CDR3 regions of human TCRbeta chains were analyzed by immunosequencing. As for the original processing: Repertoire TCRs were matched against a reference library of SARS-CoV-2-specific TCRs generated with the MIRA antigen-specificity platform. Breadth was defined as the fraction of unique TCRs that were SARS-CoV-2-associated. Depth was defined as the fraction of total T cells that were SARS-CoV-2-associated. Each spike-specific TCR was assigned to its reactive spike region and to a CD4 or CD8 class using the MIRA data. Log10-transformed breadth and depth values were compared by one-way ANOVA with Sidak's multiple comparisons tests. Entries here come from immuneACCESS through TCRdb and include only in-frame sequences with V and J called. Some clones fail to appear in such tables; in the studies checked, an unresolved V gene covers under half of the shortfall, and the cause of the remainder is unknown. The D gene and trimming were derived from the DNA, and the V and J assignments and clone size from that table. Recorded for this sample are some 80,000 clones; just under 90% of them occurred a single time. The top ten constitute around 5.8% of the sample.

This specimen belongs to a study of T cell responses to AZD1222 COVID-19 vaccine (dated by TCRdb to the early 2020s). Regarding the research as a whole: Because spike-specific TCR depth and breadth did not differ between the two schedules, AZD1222 recipients who got a second dose at roughly 4 weeks were pooled with those who got a second dose at roughly 12 weeks. A total of under 250 trial participants underwent TCR sequencing, of whom more than 200 had received two doses of AZD1222 and roughly 26 had received two doses of the MenACWY control vaccine. Enrollment into the trials was organized by age into subgroups of 18-55, 56-69 and 70-plus years, and those subgroups contained approximately 160, 26 and 62 TCR-sequenced participants, respectively. Overall results and qualifications from the work: The whole spike protein was spanned by vaccine-associated CD4 TCRs, and dominant responses were seen in regions 160-218 and 743-854. Conclusions about previously exposed vaccinees were limited because only 5 or 6 AZD1222 recipients were SARS-CoV-2 seropositive at baseline. The 56-69-year group was small, and its depth increase did not reach significance, likely because of low power. A significant rise in spike-specific TCR breadth and depth was observed after two AZD1222 doses relative to day 0 and relative to MenACWY recipients. Epitopes outside the regions mutated in the B.1.351 and B.1.1.7 variants were reportedly recognized by nearly half of the unique spike-specific TCRs. Participants were mostly white British, with more females than males. The authors suggested clonal diversity may have been underestimated. Because no samples from the day 14 peak response were available, repertoires could be characterized only after the peak T cell response.

The germline ends are 14 bases apart after V is trimmed by 2 bases and J by 4 bases. Including cysteine and phenylalanine, the CDR3 has 15 amino acids. Only the CDR3 portion is preserved as DNA: 45 bases, with reading frame beginning at the first base. CDR1 and CDR2 are drawn from the germline V gene: MDHEN, SYDVKM. The V and J segments used are TRBV28 and TRBJ1-2; TRBD1 is a weak D gene call, 6 bases matching. The sequence was collected from an adult in good health. The starting material was peripheral blood, obtained on day 0 of AZD1222 vaccination. The CDR3 reads CASSLGAGVFYGYTF. In nucleotide form, the sequence is TGTGCCAGCAGTTTAGGGGCAGGGGTATTCTATGGCTACACCTTC.